The next 28 T cell receptor beta chains were all read from a single sample in a study of cytomegalovirus exposure and HLA in healthy donors. Amplification used 60 Vbeta primers and 13 Jbeta primers. Assay used: immunoSEQ multiplex PCR; TCRdb lists only in-frame clones, some missing. The sample records more than 80,000 clones, around 81% being singletons. The sample taken for sequencing was PBMCs. These receptors came from a man younger than 35 in good health and CMV-seropositive.

The rearrangement uses TRBV29-1 and TRBJ2-1; the match to TRBD2 covers 8 bases. The CDR3 totals 15 residues. Germline V CDR1 and CDR2: SQVTM, ANQGSEA. Trimming removed 8 bases from V and 4 bases from J; junction bases left unmatched: 13. The CDR3 nucleotides read TGCAGCTCCCGAAAAGCGGGAGTAGGGTACAATGAGCAGTTCTTC. Protein: CSSRKAGVGYNEQFF.

V gene TRBV6-5 combines with J gene TRBJ2-1, with D tentatively TRBD1 (5 bases). V was trimmed by 0 bases and J by 3 bases, leaving 12 bases between them. CDR3 size: 16 residues. The V gene's germline CDR1 is MNHEY and CDR2 SVGAGI. CDR3 residues: CASSYSRLGVYNEQFF. The CDR3 coding sequence is TGTGCCAGCAGTTACTCGCGGCTAGGGGTCTACAATGAGCAGTTCTTC.

The V gene is TRBV2, the J gene TRBJ1-5; D is undetermined. Germline V lookup: CDR1 SNHLY, CDR2 FYNNEI. The CDR3 totals 14 residues. Between the trimmed V and J ends, which lost 3 bases and 1 base, there was a span of 7 bases. The CDR3 protein is CASSDRISNQPQHF. The CDR3 DNA reads as TGTGCCAGCAGTGACAGAATAAGCAATCAGCCCCAGCATTTT.

The chain joins TRBV6-1 to TRBJ2-7; D gene unclear. Germline V gives CDR1 MNHNS, CDR2 SASEGT. This CDR3 region has 14 residues. The germline V and J ends were trimmed by 8 bases and 0 bases, with 14 bases remaining between them. Here the CDR3 reads CASLYAETSYEQYF. CDR3 DNA: TGTGCCAGCCTGTATGCGGAGACCTCCTACGAGCAGTACTTC.

This chain connects TRBV10-3 to TRBJ1-5; 7 bases are a match to TRBD1. Germline loops: CDR1 ENHRY, CDR2 SYGVKD. CDR3 length equals 15 residues. V lost 5 bases, J lost 3 bases, and 7 bases stayed unmatched. CDR3 nucleotide sequence: TGTGCCATCAGTCAGACAGGGACTTACAATCAGCCCCAGCATTTT. Its protein product is CAISQTGTYNQPQHF.

This clone was counted between two and nine times. The J gene is TRBJ2-1, the V gene TRBV5-1; 7 bases map to TRBD2. After removal of 4 bases from V and 2 bases from J, the junction contained 9 bases not matched to a gene. The CDR3 is made up of 16 amino acids. Germline CDR1 SGHRS, CDR2 YFSETQ. CDR3 in DNA: TGCGCCAGCAGCGGGGTGGCTAGCGGAACCTACAATGAGCAGTTCTTC. Translating it yields CASSGVASGTYNEQFF.

The rearrangement links TRBV11-2 to TRBJ1-6; 7 bases match TRBD1. The CDR3 covers 14 residues. Unmatched junction bases numbered 2, after V lost 5 bases and J lost 4 bases. Germline CDR1 reads SGHAT; CDR2 reads FQNNGV. For the CDR3, the DNA is TGTGCCAGCAGCCGGGACAGTTATAATTCACCCCTCCACTTT. Amino acid sequence: CASSRDSYNSPLHF.

The V gene is TRBV28, the J gene TRBJ2-3, with 8 positions matching TRBD2. V gave up 4 bases and J gave up 1 base; unmatched junction bases: 4. Germline V CDR1 and CDR2: MDHEN, SYDVKM. The CDR3 covers 15 residues. The CDR3 nucleotides are TGTGCCAGCAGTTCCCCAGCGGGAGGCACAGATACGCAGTATTTT. Translation: CASSSPAGGTDTQYF.

This clone appeared once. The V gene is TRBV25-1, the J gene TRBJ1-5; D might be TRBD1 (6 bases). Trimming stripped 9 bases from V and 4 bases from J, with 13 bases between. This CDR3 comprises 13 residues. CDR1 and CDR2 (germline): MGHDK, SYGVNS. In nucleotides, the CDR3 is TGTGCCAGTTCAGGACAGCAGAATCAGCCCCAGCATTTT. Translated: CASSGQQNQPQHF.

The V gene is TRBV28, the J gene TRBJ2-6; TRBD1 agrees at 9 bases. With 1 base clipped from V and 2 bases from J, the junction kept 9 bases outside the gene matches. The length of the CDR3 is 19 residues. Germline assignment: CDR1 MDHEN and CDR2 SYDVKM. This CDR3 is CASSLYPPGDRAGANVLTF. The CDR3 nucleotides read TGTGCCAGCAGTTTATACCCTCCCGGGGACAGGGCTGGGGCCAACGTCCTGACTTTC.

This chain links TRBV7-9 with TRBJ2-4; maybe TRBD2 (8 bases). With 5 bases removed from V and 6 bases from J, the gap between germline ends came to 17 bases. The CDR3 runs 15 residues. The germline V gene encodes CDR1 SEHNR and CDR2 FQNEAQ (reference sequence). CDR3 loop: CASSPSGGGANIQYF. The CDR3 nucleotides are TGTGCCAGCAGCCCGTCGGGAGGGGGCGCAAACATTCAGTACTTC. The full variable domain, completed using reference TRBV7-9 and TRBJ2-4, is DTGVSQNPRHKITKRGQNVTFRCDPISEHNRLYWYRQTLGQGPEFLTYFQNEAQLEKSRLLSDRFSAERPKGSFSTLEIQRTEQGDSAMYLCASSPSGGGANIQYFGAGTRLSVL.

This clone turned up a few times. The chain carries TRBV6-1 and TRBJ1-6, with D possibly matching TRBD1 (5 bases). Germline CDR1 reads MNHNS; CDR2 reads SASEGT. This CDR3 region has 16 residues. V lost 1 base and J 10 bases, leaving 17 bases between the germline ends. The CDR3 is CASSEEWGGGRSPLHF. Here the CDR3 DNA reads TGTGCCAGCAGTGAAGAGTGGGGGGGTGGGCGATCACCCCTCCACTTT.

The chain has TRBV11-2 and TRBJ2-1; TRBD2 matches at 11 bases. This CDR3 is 15 amino acids long. V dropped 7 bases and J dropped 7; count of bases not matched to a gene: 9. Looked up from germline, CDR1 is SGHAT and CDR2 is FQNNGV. The CDR3 reads CASTGLSGRVNEQFF. Written as DNA, the CDR3 is TGTGCCAGCACCGGTCTTAGCGGGAGGGTAAATGAGCAGTTCTTC.

This chain's CDR3 is CSDLGQGPERTF. The CDR3 DNA is TGCAGCGACCTGGGACAGGGCCCTGAGCGCACCTTC. This chain uses TRBV29-1 with TRBJ1-2; TRBD1 aligns across 9 bases. The CDR3 extends over 12 amino acids. V gave up 7 bases and J gave up 13 bases; unmatched junction bases: 13. From germline, CDR1 is SQVTM and CDR2 ANQGSEA.

V and J are TRBV28 and TRBJ2-5; TRBD1 matches 8 bases. The ends lost 7 bases at V and 4 bases at J; junction bases unmatched: 17. CDR1 is MDHEN, CDR2 SYDVKM, per germline. The CDR3 extends over 17 amino acids. The chain's CDR3 is CASTRPPTGTGLETQYF. CDR3 DNA sequence: TGTGCCAGCACCCGTCCACCAACCGGGACAGGTTTAGAGACCCAGTACTTC.

The chain joins TRBV2 to TRBJ1-4, with TRBD1 matching over 8 bases. CDR3 length: 13 amino acids. Germline loops: CDR1 SNHLY, CDR2 FYNNEI. The ends lost 10 bases at V and 8 bases at J; junction bases unmatched: 9. CDR3 DNA: TGTGCCACCGGACAGGGAGGGCGCGAAAAACTGTTTTTT. Protein sequence: CATGQGGREKLFF.

This clone was detected only once. The chain is built from TRBV1 and TRBJ2-1; the D call of TRBD2 is as the table states it, not checked on the DNA. TRBV1 is a pseudogene locus. This CDR3 has 21 residues. The CDR3 nucleotides are TGCACCAGCAGCCACAACCCTAGATCCTGTCTAGCGGGAATTCGAACGGGTGAGCAGTTCTTC. Encoded protein: CTSSHNPRSCLAGIRTGEQFF.

J is TRBJ2-7 and V is TRBV6-5; 11 bases map to TRBD2. The germline gives CDR1 MNHEY, CDR2 SVGAGI. The CDR3 loop spans 15 amino acids. V lost 5 bases, J lost 2 bases, and 5 bases stayed unmatched. CDR3 region: CASSPTSGSPYEQYF. The CDR3 coding sequence is TGTGCCAGCAGTCCTACTAGCGGGAGCCCCTACGAGCAGTACTTC.

This clone was seen more than once but under ten times. The chain combines TRBV30 with TRBJ2-1, with TRBD2 matching 8 bases. V was clipped by 0 bases and J by 9 bases; unmatched bases: 10. CDR3 length equals 15 residues. Germline CDR1 reads GTSNPN; CDR2 reads SVGIG (reference sequence). CDR3 loop: CAWSVSSGWGGEQFF. In nucleotides, the CDR3 is TGTGCCTGGAGTGTCTCTAGCGGGTGGGGGGGTGAGCAGTTCTTC.

This clone has just a few counts. The chain employs TRBV10-1 and TRBJ2-1; 13 bases match TRBD2. Germline V gives CDR1 WNHNN, CDR2 SYGVQD (reference sequence). This CDR3 has 14 amino acids. The J segment lost 9 bases and the V segment lost 5 bases, leaving 4 bases of the junction unmatched. Here the CDR3 DNA reads TGCGCCAGCAGTACCGGGACTAGCGGGATTGAGCAGTTCTTC. It encodes CASSTGTSGIEQFF.

The rearrangement uses TRBV6-6 and TRBJ2-7, with D tentatively TRBD2 (5 bases). The CDR3 length is 14 residues. V was clipped by 5 bases and J by 4 bases, with 15 bases between them. Per germline, CDR1 MNHNY and CDR2 SVGAGI (reference sequence). The CDR3 sequence: CASSQTSRAYEQYF. The DNA for the CDR3 is TGTGCCAGCAGTCAAACTAGTAGAGCGTACGAGCAGTACTTC.

The genes are TRBV6-5 and TRBJ1-2; TRBD1 might be the D (6 bases). The V gene lost 8 bases and the J gene lost 5 bases, with 9 bases spanning the gap. The CDR3 extends over 11 amino acids. From germline, CDR1 is MNHEY and CDR2 SVGAGI. In DNA, the CDR3 is TGTGCCAGCTTAGGGGGTTATGGCTACACCTTC. Translated, it gives CASLGGYGYTF.

This clone was seen just once. The chain employs TRBV6-1 and TRBJ2-7; TRBD1 might be the D (7 bases). This CDR3 contains 14 residues. Per germline, CDR1 MNHNS and CDR2 SASEGT. Trimming took 7 bases from V and 3 from J, leaving 16 bases between them. In nucleotides, the CDR3 is TGTGCCAGCACCAGCCGACAGGGAGGCTACGAGCAGTACTTC. Translated, it gives CASTSRQGGYEQYF.

The table lists this clone with a few counts. V and J are TRBV6-5 and TRBJ1-5; TRBD1 agrees at 8 bases. The CDR3 sequence is 14 residues long. With V trimmed by 5 bases and J by 4 bases, 4 bases remained unmatched. Germline V lookup: CDR1 MNHEY, CDR2 SVGAGI. The CDR3 sequence: CASSRTGRNQPQHF. The CDR3, as DNA: TGTGCCAGCAGTCGGACAGGGAGGAATCAGCCCCAGCATTTT.

Only a few counts were recorded for this clone. V gene TRBV4-1 combines with J gene TRBJ2-6; 9 bases agree with TRBD1. This CDR3 region has 18 residues. The germline V gene has CDR1 MGHRA and CDR2 YSYEKL. The J segment lost 2 bases and the V segment lost 4 bases, leaving 9 bases of the junction unmatched. The CDR3 DNA sequence: TGCGCCAGCAGCCGCCTGGGACAGGGCCCCGCTGGGGCCAACGTCCTGACTTTC. Its translation: CASSRLGQGPAGANVLTF.

This clone was detected only a few times. The V and J genes are TRBV15 and TRBJ2-1; D uncertain. Trimming cost V 4 bases and J 7 bases, with 5 bases left between them. The germline V gene encodes CDR1 LNHNV and CDR2 YYDKDF (reference sequence). The CDR3 has 11 amino acids. In DNA, the CDR3 is TGTGCCACCAGCACCTTGAATGAGCAGTTCTTC. Amino acids: CATSTLNEQFF.

This sequence joins TRBV4-2 and TRBJ2-7, with TRBD2 identical over 9 bases. The CDR3 runs to 19 residues. V gave up 0 bases and J gave up 4 bases; unmatched junction bases: 16. Germline assignment: CDR1 LGHNA and CDR2 YNFKEQ. The DNA for the CDR3 is TGTGCCAGCAGCCAAGAAGGCCCCCGACTAGCGGCCCACAAGTACGAGCAGTACTTC. Its translation is CASSQEGPRLAAHKYEQYF.

The chain is built from TRBV4-1 and TRBJ1-2, with 7 positions matching TRBD1. V shed 4 bases and J 7 bases; nucleotides not matched to a gene: 21. The germline gives CDR1 MGHRA, CDR2 YSYEKL. This CDR3 contains 18 residues. CDR3 loop: CASSPSWDRNLKRRGYTF. The CDR3 DNA reads as TGCGCCAGCAGCCCAAGTTGGGACAGAAACCTAAAACGACGTGGCTACACCTTC.